The 14 T cell receptor beta chains given below trace back to one sample, sequenced in a study of shared clonotypes between healthy human individuals. TCRdb keeps only in-frame clones here, not all; method: immunoSEQ multiplex PCR. This sample has some 2.4 million clones, with under 95% found just once. Specimen: naive CD4+ T cells from PBMCs. Specified subset: CD45RA+ positively selected. Receptor source: a man aged 18 to 29 in good health. Some clones in this sample may be carry-over from other donors' samples.

The chain combines TRBV10-3 with TRBJ1-5; D might be TRBD1 (6 bases). V was pared by 10 bases and J by 2 bases, with 12 bases between. This CDR3 spans 13 amino acids. Germline CDR1 ENHRY, CDR2 SYGVKD. The CDR3 coding sequence is TGTGCCACCAGCAGGGGCGGCAATCAGCCCCAGCATTTT. It yields the protein CATSRGGNQPQHF.

This rearrangement joins TRBV10-3 to TRBJ2-7; TRBD2 agrees at 13 bases. The V and J ends lost 6 bases and 1 base, in that order; junction bases with no gene match: 3. The CDR3 loop spans 15 amino acids. Germline lookup yields CDR1 ENHRY and CDR2 SYGVKD. Written as DNA, the CDR3 is TGTGCCATCAGATGGACTAGCGGGGGTTCCTACGAGCAGTACTTC. Translated: CAIRWTSGGSYEQYF.

The chain uses TRBV28 and TRBJ1-2; D may be TRBD1 (5 bases). With 5 bases removed from V and 8 bases from J, the gap between germline ends came to 21 bases. Germline V gives CDR1 MDHEN, CDR2 SYDVKM. The CDR3 runs to 15 residues. The CDR3 spells CASSPAATGLMGYTF. CDR3 coding DNA: TGTGCCAGCAGTCCCGCGGCTACAGGCCTAATGGGCTACACCTTC.

The chain is built from TRBV5-5 and TRBJ1-5; D is unclear. The CDR3 runs 15 residues. Between the trimmed V and J ends, which lost 0 bases and 0 bases, there was a span of 7 bases. Germline CDR1 SGHKS, CDR2 YYEKEE (reference sequence). This CDR3 reads CASSLAQTSNQPQHF. In nucleotides, the CDR3 is TGTGCCAGCAGCTTGGCTCAGACTAGCAATCAGCCCCAGCATTTT.

This chain's CDR3 is CASSPLGTKGSYNEQFF. The CDR3 DNA sequence: TGCGCCAGCAGCCCCCTCGGAACAAAAGGCTCCTACAATGAGCAGTTCTTC. The chain joins TRBV4-1 to TRBJ2-1; D remains unclear. The CDR3 covers 17 residues. Trimming took 4 bases from V and 0 from J, leaving 16 bases between them. Germline V gene data show CDR1 as MGHRA and CDR2 as YSYEKL.

This chain connects TRBV29-1 to TRBJ1-2; perhaps TRBD1 as D (6 bases). The CDR3 has 13 amino acids. Germline V gene sequence: CDR1 SQVTM, CDR2 ANQGSEA. Trimming cost V 3 bases and J 8 bases, with 16 bases left between them. CDR3 sequence reads: CSVEGQIEVGYTF. The CDR3 nucleotides are TGCAGCGTTGAGGGACAAATTGAGGTCGGCTACACCTTC. Looking up the rest from reference TRBV29-1 and TRBJ1-2 gives the full variable domain: SAVISQKPSRDICQRGTSLTIQCQVDSQVTMMFWYRQQPGQSLTLIATANQGSEATYESGFVIDKFPISRPNLTFSTLTVSNMSPEDSSIYLCSVEGQIEVGYTFGSGTRLTVV.

The chain couples TRBV2 to TRBJ2-1, with 11 positions matching TRBD2. The CDR3 spans 15 residues. J was trimmed by 4 bases and V by 5 bases; bases with no gene match: 4. The germline gives CDR1 SNHLY, CDR2 FYNNEI. The CDR3 bases are TGTGCCAGCAGTCCGGGACTAGCGGTATACAATGAGCAGTTCTTC. Translating gives CASSPGLAVYNEQFF.

CDR3 protein: CASSPPPAGAYTGELFF. The CDR3 nucleotides are TGTGCCAGCAGTCCCCCCCCGGCAGGGGCGTACACCGGGGAGCTGTTTTTT. The chain carries TRBV27 and TRBJ2-2; maybe TRBD1 (6 bases). V was cut by 5 bases and J by 3 bases, with 19 bases left in between. Germline lookup yields CDR1 MNHEY and CDR2 SMNVEV (reference sequence). CDR3 size: 17 residues.

This chain connects TRBV7-3 to TRBJ2-2; 8 bases are a match to TRBD2. J lost 1 base, V lost 3 bases, and 1 base had no gene match. Germline assignment: CDR1 SGHTA and CDR2 FQGTGA. The CDR3 sequence is 15 residues long. The DNA of the CDR3 is TGTGCCAGCAGCTTCAGCGGGGGGAACACCGGGGAGCTGTTTTTT. Translating gives CASSFSGGNTGELFF.

V usage is TRBV2 and J usage is TRBJ2-2, with D uncertain. Germline CDR1 and CDR2: SNHLY and FYNNEI. V was shortened by 4 bases and J by 2 bases, with 8 bases between the two germline ends. The length of the CDR3 is 14 residues. CDR3 sequence: CASSGTVNTGELFF. The CDR3 bases are TGTGCCAGCAGTGGGACGGTTAACACCGGGGAGCTGTTTTTT.

This clone was seen just once. The chain uses TRBV18 and TRBJ2-1; 10 positions match TRBD2. Germline V gives CDR1 KGHSH, CDR2 LQKENI. The junction had 5 bases not matched to a gene; V was cut back by 4 bases and J by 2 bases. The length of the CDR3 is 16 residues. CDR3 bases: TGTGCCAGCTCACGGGTAGCGGGAGGTACCTACAATGAGCAGTTCTTC. Translated, it gives CASSRVAGGTYNEQFF.

The V and J genes are TRBV6-1 and TRBJ1-3; unclear D gene. V shed 6 bases and J shed 0 bases, with 6 bases lying between them. The CDR3 totals 13 residues. The V gene's germline CDR1 is MNHNS and CDR2 SASEGT. CDR3 protein: CASRVSSGNTIYF. The CDR3 nucleotides read TGTGCCAGCAGGGTCAGCTCTGGAAACACCATATATTTT.

J is TRBJ2-3 and V is TRBV7-2, with 7 bases identical to TRBD2. The CDR3 has 14 amino acids. With V trimmed by 1 base and J by 4 bases, 2 bases remained unmatched. CDR1 is SGHTA and CDR2 is FQGNSA in the germline V gene. The chain's CDR3 is CASSLDTSADTQYF. In DNA form, the CDR3 reads TGTGCCAGCAGCTTAGATACTAGCGCAGATACGCAGTATTTT.

V gene TRBV28 combines with J gene TRBJ1-2; 7 bases are a match to TRBD1. V was pared by 6 bases and J by 0 bases, with 7 bases of the junction left unmatched. The CDR3 length is 15 residues. The germline CDR1 and CDR2 sequences are MDHEN and SYDVKM. The CDR3 DNA reads as TGTGCCAGCAGCGTGACAGGGAGGGCTAACTATGGCTACACCTTC. Translating it yields CASSVTGRANYGYTF.